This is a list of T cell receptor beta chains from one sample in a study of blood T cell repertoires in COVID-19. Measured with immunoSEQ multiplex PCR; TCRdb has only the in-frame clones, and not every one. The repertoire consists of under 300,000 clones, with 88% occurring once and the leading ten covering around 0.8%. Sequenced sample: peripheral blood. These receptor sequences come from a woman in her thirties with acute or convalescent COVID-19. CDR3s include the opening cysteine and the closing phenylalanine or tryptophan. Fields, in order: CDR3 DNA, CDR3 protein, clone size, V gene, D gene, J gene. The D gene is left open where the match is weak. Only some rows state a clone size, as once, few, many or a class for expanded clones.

CDR3 DNA: TGTGCCTGGAGTACGGGATTTTCAGGCTCTGGGGCCAACGTCCTGACTTTC
CDR3 protein: CAWSTGFSGSGANVLTF
clone size: few
V gene: TRBV30
D gene: -
J gene: TRBJ2-6

CDR3 DNA: TGTGCCAGTAGTCAGACAGGGTCCTACGAGCAGTACTTC
CDR3 protein: CASSQTGSYEQYF
clone size: -
V gene: TRBV19
D gene: TRBD1
J gene: TRBJ2-7

CDR3 DNA: TGCGCCAGCAGACCCATAGCGGGAGGGCATGGCGAGCAGTACTTC
CDR3 protein: CASRPIAGGHGEQYF
clone size: -
V gene: TRBV23-1
D gene: TRBD2
J gene: TRBJ2-7

CDR3 DNA: TGTGCCAGCAGCCGGGGACTAGCGCTTGAGCAGTTCTTC
CDR3 protein: CASSRGLALEQFF
clone size: -
V gene: TRBV7-2
D gene: TRBD2
J gene: TRBJ2-1

CDR3 DNA: TGTGCCAGCAGTGAACACCCCCAGGGAAAACTGTTTTTT
CDR3 protein: CASSEHPQGKLFF
clone size: -
V gene: TRBV2
D gene: -
J gene: TRBJ1-4

CDR3 DNA: TGTGCCAGCCAGTCGGACAGGGGCGATGAGCAGTTCTTC
CDR3 protein: CASQSDRGDEQFF
clone size: -
V gene: TRBV2
D gene: TRBD1
J gene: TRBJ2-1

CDR3 DNA: TGCAGCGTGGGGAACAGACTAGCCCAAAACAATGAGCAGTTCTTC
CDR3 protein: CSVGNRLAQNNEQFF
clone size: -
V gene: TRBV29-1
D gene: TRBD2
J gene: TRBJ2-1

CDR3 DNA: TGTGCCAGCAGCTTAGGGACCGGGGGCGGGAGTTCGAAAGAGACCCAGTACTTC
CDR3 protein: CASSLGTGGGSSKETQYF
clone size: -
V gene: TRBV11-2
D gene: -
J gene: TRBJ2-5

CDR3 DNA: TGTGCCAGCAGCCTCCCCGGGGAAAAACTGTTTTTT
CDR3 protein: CASSLPGEKLFF
clone size: -
V gene: TRBV7-8
D gene: -
J gene: TRBJ1-4

CDR3 DNA: TGCGCCAGCAGCCCAGGGAATTCACCCCTCCACTTT
CDR3 protein: CASSPGNSPLHF
clone size: -
V gene: TRBV5-1
D gene: -
J gene: TRBJ1-6

CDR3 DNA: TGTGCCAGCAGCGGCCCGGGACTAGCGGTTGACGGGATTGAGTTTCGAAGCTCCTACGAGCAGTACTTC
CDR3 protein: CASSGPGLAVDGIEFRSSYEQYF
clone size: -
V gene: TRBV9
D gene: TRBD2
J gene: TRBJ2-7

CDR3 DNA: TGTGCCAGCAGTTTCGGACAGGGGACACCCCTCCACTTT
CDR3 protein: CASSFGQGTPLHF
clone size: -
V gene: TRBV12-3/TRBV12-4
D gene: TRBD1
J gene: TRBJ1-6

CDR3 DNA: TGTGCCAGCAGCCAAGACGTCAGCACAGATACGCAGTATTTT
CDR3 protein: CASSQDVSTDTQYF
clone size: -
V gene: TRBV4-2
D gene: -
J gene: TRBJ2-3

CDR3 DNA: TGTGCCAGTAGTAAGGGCGGCGGGATGTCTTCCTACAATGAGCAGTTCTTC
CDR3 protein: CASSKGGGMSSYNEQFF
clone size: few
V gene: TRBV19
D gene: -
J gene: TRBJ2-1

CDR3 DNA: TGTGCCAGCAGTTACCCGGGTAATCAGCCCCAGCATTTT
CDR3 protein: CASSYPGNQPQHF
clone size: -
V gene: TRBV6-6
D gene: -
J gene: TRBJ1-5

CDR3 DNA: TGTGCCAGCAGTTTGAGACAGGGGGCTCCCTCTGGGGCCAACGTCCTGACTTTC
CDR3 protein: CASSLRQGAPSGANVLTF
clone size: -
V gene: TRBV6-2/TRBV6-3
D gene: TRBD1
J gene: TRBJ2-6

CDR3 DNA: TGTGCCAGCAGCTCTCACCCACCTCCCAGGGGAAACACTGAAGCTTTCTTT
CDR3 protein: CASSSHPPPRGNTEAFF
clone size: once
V gene: TRBV7-3
D gene: -
J gene: TRBJ1-1

CDR3 DNA: TGTGCCAGCAGCTCCCCCTCGACGGGGGAGACCCAGTACTTC
CDR3 protein: CASSSPSTGETQYF
clone size: -
V gene: TRBV5-4
D gene: -
J gene: TRBJ2-5

CDR3 DNA: TGTGCCAGCAGTTATCTCACAGGGTACGATTCACCCCTCCACTTT
CDR3 protein: CASSYLTGYDSPLHF
clone size: -
V gene: TRBV6-5
D gene: -
J gene: TRBJ1-6

CDR3 DNA: TGCGCCAGCAGCACCGGACAGGGGGCCGGTGAAAAACTGTTTTTT
CDR3 protein: CASSTGQGAGEKLFF
clone size: -
V gene: TRBV5-1
D gene: TRBD1
J gene: TRBJ1-4

CDR3 DNA: TGTGCCAGCAGTGAGAGTTTTTCACCCCTCCACTTT
CDR3 protein: CASSESFSPLHF
clone size: -
V gene: TRBV27
D gene: -
J gene: TRBJ1-6

CDR3 DNA: TGTGCCAGCAAACTAGCGGGAGTTTCCAGTGAGCAGTTCTTC
CDR3 protein: CASKLAGVSSEQFF
clone size: -
V gene: TRBV5-4
D gene: TRBD2
J gene: TRBJ2-1

CDR3 DNA: TGTGCCAGCAGTGATCGCAGCGGGTCCGACGAGCAGTACTTC
CDR3 protein: CASSDRSGSDEQYF
clone size: -
V gene: TRBV27
D gene: -
J gene: TRBJ2-7

CDR3 DNA: TGTGCCAGCAGTGTTCGAAGGGGCGCCGGAGATACGCAGTATTTT
CDR3 protein: CASSVRRGAGDTQYF
clone size: once
V gene: TRBV2
D gene: -
J gene: TRBJ2-3

CDR3 DNA: TGTGCCAGCAGCCCAATTGCGGGAGTCCACTACGAGCAGTACTTC
CDR3 protein: CASSPIAGVHYEQYF
clone size: -
V gene: TRBV3-1/TRBV3-2
D gene: TRBD2
J gene: TRBJ2-7

CDR3 DNA: TGCAGCGTTGAAGTTGGTGGGGACAGCCCAGGCAATGAGCAGTTCTTC
CDR3 protein: CSVEVGGDSPGNEQFF
clone size: once
V gene: TRBV29-1
D gene: TRBD1
J gene: TRBJ2-1

CDR3 DNA: TGTGCCAGCAGCCTCCTGACCAGCGCAGATACGCAGTATTTT
CDR3 protein: CASSLLTSADTQYF
clone size: once
V gene: TRBV5-4
D gene: -
J gene: TRBJ2-3

CDR3 DNA: TGTGCCAGCAGCGCAGCGCGGGCGGACTCTCATTTTTCCCTCCACTTT
CDR3 protein: CASSAARADSHFSLHF
clone size: once
V gene: TRBV9
D gene: -
J gene: TRBJ1-6

CDR3 DNA: TGTGCCAGTAGTTCCTTCGGACTAGCGACAGAGACCCAGTACTTC
CDR3 protein: CASSSFGLATETQYF
clone size: -
V gene: TRBV19
D gene: TRBD2
J gene: TRBJ2-5

CDR3 DNA: TGTGCCAGCAGGGGACAGGGGCGACGGGACGAGCAGTACTTC
CDR3 protein: CASRGQGRRDEQYF
clone size: once
V gene: TRBV6-1
D gene: TRBD1
J gene: TRBJ2-7

CDR3 DNA: TGTGCCAGCACGGACAGGGGAAGGACCGGGGAGCTGTTTTTT
CDR3 protein: CASTDRGRTGELFF
clone size: -
V gene: TRBV6-5
D gene: TRBD1
J gene: TRBJ2-2

CDR3 DNA: TGCGCCAGCAGCCCTTCACAGACTATACTCTATGGCTACACCTTC
CDR3 protein: CASSPSQTILYGYTF
clone size: -
V gene: TRBV4-3
D gene: -
J gene: TRBJ1-2

CDR3 DNA: TGCGCCAGCAGCCAGGGACAGGGAGGACCCTACGAGCAGTACTTC
CDR3 protein: CASSQGQGGPYEQYF
clone size: -
V gene: TRBV4-1
D gene: TRBD1
J gene: TRBJ2-7